This T cell receptor (beta chain) was obtained from a study of cytomegalovirus exposure and HLA in healthy donors. Primers for the PCR totalled 60 Vbeta and 13 Jbeta. The table came from immunoSEQ multiplex PCR; TCRdb's copy has only in-frame clones and leaves some out. The sample has fewer than 85,000 clones, around 84% seen once. This clone was seen more than once but under ten times. Germline V gene lookup returns CDR1 SGHDT and CDR2 YYEEEE. The CDR3 contains 12 residues. Losses at the gene ends were 3 bases for V and 10 bases for J; bases not matched to a gene: 3. This clonotype was sampled from a man between 65 and 85 years old in good health and CMV-seropositive. Sequenced sample: PBMCs. The J gene is TRBJ1-4, the V gene TRBV5-6; 7 positions match TRBD1. For the CDR3, the DNA is TGTGCCAGCAGCTACAGGGGAGGAAAACTGTTTTTT. It yields the protein CASSYRGGKLFF.